Listed here are 20 T cell receptor beta chains from one sample, sequenced in a study of cytomegalovirus exposure and HLA in healthy donors. The method was immunoSEQ multiplex PCR; TCRdb's version includes in-frame clones alone and lacks a portion of them. The data contain approximately 270,000 clones, about 86% of them seen just once; the ten biggest clones take up roughly 1%. Source material: PBMCs. Receptors originate from a woman aged 18-29 years in good health and CMV-seronegative.

The chain couples TRBV18 to TRBJ2-7, with TRBD1 matching over 7 bases. This CDR3 region has 15 residues. The germline CDR1 and CDR2 sequences are KGHSH and LQKENI. With 3 bases clipped from V and 3 bases from J, the junction kept 8 bases outside the gene matches. This CDR3 reads CASSPPGQTFYEQYF. CDR3 DNA: TGTGCCAGCTCACCCCCGGGACAGACCTTCTACGAGCAGTACTTC.

The chain is built from TRBV7-9 and TRBJ2-7; no definite D call. The CDR3 is 15 amino acids. Trimming pared 2 bases from V and 2 bases from J, leaving 13 bases between. The V gene's germline CDR1 is SEHNR and CDR2 FQNEAQ (reference sequence). The CDR3, as DNA: TGTGCCAGCAGCTTAAAATCTTCAGAAACCTACGAGCAGTACTTC. It encodes CASSLKSSETYEQYF.

The chain combines TRBV19 with TRBJ2-6; TRBD1 matches at 8 bases. V dropped 4 bases and J dropped 8; count of bases not matched to a gene: 10. The CDR3 is 16 residues long. The germline CDR1 and CDR2 sequences are LNHDA and SQIVND (reference sequence). The CDR3 spells CASSTRRTGRTNVLTF. The CDR3 bases are TGTGCCAGTAGTACCCGTCGGACAGGGCGGACCAACGTCCTGACTTTC.

J is TRBJ2-7 and V is TRBV27, with 7 positions matching TRBD2. The CDR3 has 12 amino acids. Germline CDR1 is MNHEY and CDR2 is SMNVEV (reference sequence). With 8 bases clipped from V and 3 bases from J, the junction kept 4 bases outside the gene matches. CDR3: CASPGDYYEQYF. For the CDR3, the DNA is TGTGCCAGCCCGGGGGACTACTACGAGCAGTACTTC.

The chain has TRBV4-1 and TRBJ1-5; 8 nucleotides align to TRBD1. The CDR3 sequence is 15 residues long. The germline V gene encodes CDR1 MGHRA and CDR2 YSYEKL. V was clipped by 5 bases and J by 7 bases; unmatched bases: 10. CDR3 loop: CASSTRQGFGQPQHF. CDR3 bases: TGCGCCAGCAGCACCCGACAGGGGTTTGGCCAGCCCCAGCATTTT.

To note about this clone: Other DNA sequences in the sample encode the same CDR3. V usage is TRBV30 and J usage is TRBJ2-1, with 9 bases matching TRBD2. Germline assignment: CDR1 GTSNPN and CDR2 SVGIG (reference sequence). The V and J ends lost 3 bases and 0 bases, in that order; junction bases with no gene match: 0. CDR3 length equals 14 residues. The CDR3 region is CAWRLAGSYNEQFF. Here the CDR3 DNA reads TGTGCCTGGAGACTAGCGGGCTCCTACAATGAGCAGTTCTTC.

The V call is TRBV27, the J call TRBJ1-1, with unresolved D. The CDR3 is 13 amino acids. Germline V gene data show CDR1 as MNHEY and CDR2 as SMNVEV (reference sequence). Trimming pared 0 bases from V and 0 bases from J, leaving 2 bases between. The CDR3 sequence: CASSLSMNTEAFF. Written as DNA, the CDR3 is TGTGCCAGCAGTTTATCCATGAACACTGAAGCTTTCTTT.

Here the CDR3 reads CASSDEQGLLYEQYF. CDR3 sequence (DNA): TGTGCCAGCAGTGATGAACAGGGGCTACTCTACGAGCAGTACTTC. The genes are TRBV25-1 and TRBJ2-7; 7 bases fit TRBD1. J was trimmed by 3 bases and V by 3 bases; bases with no gene match: 8. Germline V gene sequence: CDR1 MGHDK, CDR2 SYGVNS. The CDR3 length is 15 residues.

This clone was seen more than once but under ten times. The chain recombines TRBV5-1 with TRBJ1-2; D remains ambiguous. Germline CDR1 and CDR2: SGHRS and YFSETQ. Trimming shortened V by 6 bases and J by 7 bases, and 19 bases separated the two germline ends. This CDR3 has 14 residues. The CDR3 here is CASTGPALGGGYTF. In DNA form, the CDR3 reads TGCGCCAGCACCGGACCAGCACTAGGTGGTGGCTACACCTTC.

The table lists this clone with a count of one. This sequence joins TRBV25-1 and TRBJ2-1; TRBD2 matches at 11 bases. Germline loops: CDR1 MGHDK, CDR2 SYGVNS. The V segment lost 5 bases and the J segment 7 bases; nucleotides outside the gene matches: 4. The CDR3 is 14 amino acids. CDR3 residues: CASSRLAGGNEQFF. In nucleotides, the CDR3 is TGTGCCAGCAGTAGATTAGCGGGGGGGAATGAGCAGTTCTTC. Supplemented by reference TRBV25-1 and TRBJ2-1, the full variable domain reads EADIYQTPRYLVIGTGKKITLECSQTMGHDKMYWYQQDPGMELHLIHYSYGVNSTEKGDLSSESTVSRIRTEHFPLTLESARPSHTSQYLCASSRLAGGNEQFFGPGTRLTVL.

The V and J genes are TRBV18 and TRBJ1-1, with D unclear. The CDR3 runs 14 residues. Trimming left V 3 bases short and J 2 bases short, with 10 bases between. The germline CDR1 and CDR2 sequences are KGHSH and LQKENI. The CDR3 sequence is CASSPRGRNTEAFF. Written as DNA, the CDR3 is TGTGCCAGCTCACCTCGCGGGCGTAACACTGAAGCTTTCTTT.

The V gene is TRBV5-8, the J gene TRBJ1-1, with 7 bases identical to TRBD1. Germline lookup yields CDR1 SGHTS and CDR2 YDEGEE. The CDR3 runs to 14 residues. With V trimmed by 4 bases and J by 3 bases, 6 bases remained unmatched. CDR3 loop: CASSLRDRYTEAFF. For the CDR3, the DNA is TGTGCCAGCAGCCTTCGGGACAGATACACTGAAGCTTTCTTT.

V usage is TRBV5-1 and J usage is TRBJ2-5, with 9 bases fitting TRBD2. The CDR3 loop spans 15 amino acids. Trimming took 2 bases from V and 5 from J; bases not matched to a gene: 7. CDR1 is SGHRS and CDR2 is YFSETQ in the germline V gene. The CDR3 loop reads CASSLAGGSAETQYF. CDR3 DNA sequence: TGCGCCAGCAGCTTAGCGGGAGGATCCGCGGAGACCCAGTACTTC.

CDR3 protein: CASSLRRGAVNYGYTF. The CDR3 DNA reads TGTGCCAGCAGCCTACGAAGGGGCGCCGTCAACTATGGCTACACCTTC. This chain links TRBV7-2 with TRBJ1-2, with a weak D call TRBD1 (5 bases). This CDR3 is 16 amino acids long. V lost 5 bases and J 2 bases, leaving 18 bases between the germline ends. Germline assignment: CDR1 SGHTA and CDR2 FQGNSA.

The CDR3 here is CAWIGSRGGNTEAFF. CDR3 sequence (DNA): TGTGCCTGGATAGGGAGTAGAGGTGGAAACACTGAAGCTTTCTTT. The chain couples TRBV30 to TRBJ1-1; D gene unclear. Trimming pared 4 bases from V and 2 bases from J, leaving 17 bases between. The CDR3 contains 15 residues. Germline V CDR1 and CDR2: GTSNPN, SVGIG (reference sequence).

The genes are TRBV7-3 and TRBJ1-1; D not certain. Germline-derived CDR1 and CDR2 are SGHTA and FQGTGA. V was clipped by 5 bases and J by 5 bases, with 18 bases between them. The CDR3 is 15 amino acids. The chain's CDR3 is CASSQSGREGTEAFF. The CDR3 region has the DNA TGTGCCAGCAGCCAGTCCGGGAGGGAGGGTACTGAAGCTTTCTTT.

The chain is built from TRBV14 and TRBJ2-2; D may be TRBD1 (5 bases). Trimming pared 6 bases from V and 4 bases from J, leaving 9 bases between. Per germline, CDR1 SGHDN and CDR2 FVKESK. The CDR3 covers 13 residues. CDR3 in amino acids: CASSPRVTGELFF. Written as DNA, the CDR3 is TGTGCCAGCAGTCCCAGGGTCACCGGGGAGCTGTTTTTT.

The chain is built from TRBV7-3 and TRBJ2-7; perhaps TRBD2 as D (5 bases). Trimming cost V 5 bases and J 4 bases, with 12 bases left between them. The CDR3 is 13 residues long. Germline V gene lookup returns CDR1 SGHTA and CDR2 FQGTGA. DNA for the CDR3: TGTGCCAGCAGCCCCCATGAGGGATACGAGCAGTACTTC. It specifies CASSPHEGYEQYF.

V gene TRBV18 combines with J gene TRBJ2-1; TRBD1 might be the D (7 bases). CDR1 and CDR2 (germline): KGHSH, LQKENI. CDR3 size: 15 residues. Trimming took off 3 bases at V and 9 bases at J, with 18 bases between the two ends. CDR3 nucleotide sequence: TGTGCCAGCTCACCGAGACAGGGTCGGGAGAGTGAGCAGTTCTTC. This translates into CASSPRQGRESEQFF.

The V call is TRBV2, the J call TRBJ1-1; D ambiguous. CDR1 is SNHLY and CDR2 is FYNNEI in the germline V gene. This CDR3 is built from 13 residues. V dropped 5 bases and J dropped 1 base, with 8 bases sitting between them. The CDR3 sequence is CASSFRGNTEAFF. Written as DNA, the CDR3 is TGTGCCAGCAGTTTTCGGGGGAACACTGAAGCTTTCTTT.